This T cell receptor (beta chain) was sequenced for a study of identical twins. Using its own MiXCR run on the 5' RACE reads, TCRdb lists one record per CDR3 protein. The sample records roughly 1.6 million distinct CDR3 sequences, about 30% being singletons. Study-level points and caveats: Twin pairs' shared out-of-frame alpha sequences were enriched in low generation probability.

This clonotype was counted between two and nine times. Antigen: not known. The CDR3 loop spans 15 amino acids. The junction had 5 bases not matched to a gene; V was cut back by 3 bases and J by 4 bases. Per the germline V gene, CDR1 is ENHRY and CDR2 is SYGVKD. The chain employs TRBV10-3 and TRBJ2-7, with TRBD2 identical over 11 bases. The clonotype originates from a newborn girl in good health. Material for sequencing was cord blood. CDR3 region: CAISDILAGAYEQYF. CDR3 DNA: TGTGCCATCAGTGATATACTAGCGGGAGCTTACGAGCAGTACTTC.